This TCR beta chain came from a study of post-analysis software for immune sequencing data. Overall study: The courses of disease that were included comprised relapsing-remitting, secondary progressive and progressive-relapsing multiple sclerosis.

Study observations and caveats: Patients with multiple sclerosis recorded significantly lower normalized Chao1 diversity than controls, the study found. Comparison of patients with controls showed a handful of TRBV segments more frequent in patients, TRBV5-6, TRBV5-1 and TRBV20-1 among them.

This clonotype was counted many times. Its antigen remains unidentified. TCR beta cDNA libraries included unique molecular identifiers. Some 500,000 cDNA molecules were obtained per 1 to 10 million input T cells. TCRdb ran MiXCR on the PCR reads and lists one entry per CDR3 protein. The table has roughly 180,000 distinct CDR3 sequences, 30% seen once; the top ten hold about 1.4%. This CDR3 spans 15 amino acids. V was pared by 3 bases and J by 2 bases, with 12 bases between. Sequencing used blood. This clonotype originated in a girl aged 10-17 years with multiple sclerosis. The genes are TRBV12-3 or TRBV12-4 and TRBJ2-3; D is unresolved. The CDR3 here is CASSFVTELTDTQYF. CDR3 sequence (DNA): TGTGCCAGCAGTTTTGTAACAGAGCTCACAGATACGCAGTATTTT.